A single sample gave rise to the 2 T cell receptor beta chains below, sequenced in a study of shared clonotypes between healthy human individuals. Clones were sequenced by immunoSEQ multiplex PCR, and TCRdb holds only the in-frame ones, with some missing. The sample includes 2 million to 2.5 million clones, about nine tenths seen only once; the top ten take about 0.36%. The sample consisted of naive CD4+ T cells from PBMCs. The subset here: CD45RA+ positively selected. Source of these receptors: a man aged 18 to 35 in good health. Some clones in this sample may be carry-over from other donors' samples.

The J gene is TRBJ2-7, the V gene TRBV27; D uncertain. The CDR3 spans 16 residues. The V end lost 4 bases, the J end lost 0 bases, and 16 bases lay between the germline ends. Germline V gene data show CDR1 as MNHEY and CDR2 as SMNVEV (reference sequence). The CDR3 here is CASSSQGVPSSYEQYF. The CDR3 DNA is TGTGCCAGCAGTTCCCAAGGCGTCCCCAGCTCCTACGAGCAGTACTTC.

The chain recombines TRBV30 with TRBJ1-2, with 9 bases that match TRBD1. Germline assignment: CDR1 GTSNPN and CDR2 SVGIG (reference sequence). The CDR3 runs 20 residues. J lost 5 bases, V lost 0 bases, and 22 bases had no gene match. CDR3 in DNA: TGTGCCTGGAGTGTACTCCGGACAGGGGTTTGGAGGGAAAATAATTATGGCTACACCTTC. It translates to CAWSVLRTGVWRENNYGYTF.